These 2 T cell receptor beta chains were sequenced from one sample in a study of T cells in Graves' hyperthyroidism and ophthalmopathy. Authors of the study amplified TCR beta CDR3 regions from RNA transcripts. The HTBI primer set served for first-round RT-PCR of the TCR CDR3. TCRdb used MiXCR to reprocess the multiplex PCR reads, holding one entry per CDR3 protein. In the table there are about 590,000 distinct CDR3 sequences, 15% to 19% of which are singletons. The sample was blood. The receptors were sampled from a young woman with Graves' hyperthyroidism.

V gene TRBV30 combines with J gene TRBJ2-5; no reliable D call. Between the trimmed V and J ends, which lost 2 bases and 5 bases, there was a span of 15 bases. CDR1 and CDR2 (germline): GTSNPN, SVGIG (reference sequence). The CDR3 is made up of 14 amino acids. CDR3 sequence reads: CAWSISGQSETQYF. The CDR3 DNA follows: TGTGCCTGGAGTATATCAGGTCAGAGCGAGACCCAGTACTTC.

The chain links TRBV7-6 to TRBJ2-5, with a possible D match to TRBD2 (5 bases). V dropped 7 bases and J dropped 5 bases, with 14 bases sitting between them. The germline gives CDR1 SGHVS, CDR2 FNYEAQ. This CDR3 region has 13 residues. The CDR3 bases are TGTGCCAGCACCCCTACATCGGGGGAGACCCAGTACTTC. Residues: CASTPTSGETQYF. Full variable domain (rest looked up from reference TRBV7-6 and TRBJ2-5): GAGVSQSPRYKVTKRGQDVALRCDPISGHVSLYWYRQALGQGPEFLTYFNYEAQQDKSGLPNDRFSAERPEGSISTLTIQRTEQRDSAMYRCASTPTSGETQYFGPGTRLLVL.